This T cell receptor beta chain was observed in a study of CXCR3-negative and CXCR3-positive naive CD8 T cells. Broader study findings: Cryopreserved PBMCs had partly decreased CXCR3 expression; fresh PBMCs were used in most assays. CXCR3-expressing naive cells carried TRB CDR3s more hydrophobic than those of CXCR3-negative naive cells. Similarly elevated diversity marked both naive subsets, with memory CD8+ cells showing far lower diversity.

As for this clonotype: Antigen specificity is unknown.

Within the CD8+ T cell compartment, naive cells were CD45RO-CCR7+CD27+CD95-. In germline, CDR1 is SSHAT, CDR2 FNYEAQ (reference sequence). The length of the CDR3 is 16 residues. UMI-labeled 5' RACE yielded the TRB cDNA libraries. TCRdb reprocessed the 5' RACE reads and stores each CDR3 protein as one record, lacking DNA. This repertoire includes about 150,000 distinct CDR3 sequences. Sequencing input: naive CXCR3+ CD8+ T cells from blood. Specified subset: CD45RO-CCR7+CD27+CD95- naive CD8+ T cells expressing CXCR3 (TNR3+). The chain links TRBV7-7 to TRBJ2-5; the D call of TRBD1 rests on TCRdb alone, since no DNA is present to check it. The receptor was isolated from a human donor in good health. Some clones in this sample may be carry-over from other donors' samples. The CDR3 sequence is CASSRGEAAPQETQYF.